Sequencing of this T cell receptor beta chain was carried out in a study of siplizumab effects on memory and regulatory T cells. Around 96,000 TCR templates underwent assay in each sample. The method was immunoSEQ multiplex PCR; TCRdb's version includes in-frame clones alone and lacks a portion of them. The sample has some 80,000 clones; approximately 95% are singletons. Turning to this clone: Its specificity is unknown.

Study results and caveats: Proliferating Tregs taken from siplizumab cultures were not shown to have a confirmed suppressive function. Reactions containing siplizumab showed mappable alloreactive CD4+ clones averaging approximately 73% Treg-derived, versus 25% to 30% in controls. Naive T cells seemed more diverse than memory cells and seemed major alloresponse contributors.

The CDR3 runs to 14 residues. Trimming stripped 1 base from V and 3 bases from J, with 9 bases between. Germline CDR1 SGDLS, CDR2 YYNGEE. Material for sequencing was CD8+ T cells sorted from blood. The V call is TRBV9, the J call TRBJ2-3; the D is unclear. The receptor's source is a human donor in good health. CDR3 region: CASSVRHGTDTQYF. The CDR3 DNA is TGTGCCAGCAGCGTACGTCATGGGACAGATACGCAGTATTTT.